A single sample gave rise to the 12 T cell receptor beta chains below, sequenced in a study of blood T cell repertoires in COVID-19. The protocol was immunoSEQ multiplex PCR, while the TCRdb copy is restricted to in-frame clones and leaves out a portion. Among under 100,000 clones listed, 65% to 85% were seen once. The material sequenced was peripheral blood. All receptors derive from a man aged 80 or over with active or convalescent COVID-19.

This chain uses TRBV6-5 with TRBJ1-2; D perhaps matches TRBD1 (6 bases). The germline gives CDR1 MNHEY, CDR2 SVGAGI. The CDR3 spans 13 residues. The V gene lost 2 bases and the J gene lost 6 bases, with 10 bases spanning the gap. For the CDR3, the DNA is TGTGCCAGCAGTTACCGACAGGCAGATGGCTACACCTTC. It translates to CASSYRQADGYTF.

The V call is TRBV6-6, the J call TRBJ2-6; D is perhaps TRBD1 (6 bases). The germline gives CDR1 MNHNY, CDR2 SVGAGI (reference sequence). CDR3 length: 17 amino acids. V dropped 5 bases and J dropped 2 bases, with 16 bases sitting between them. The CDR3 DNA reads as TGTGCCAGCAGTCGTACAGGGTTCCCGACTGGGGCCAACGTCCTGACTTTC. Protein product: CASSRTGFPTGANVLTF.

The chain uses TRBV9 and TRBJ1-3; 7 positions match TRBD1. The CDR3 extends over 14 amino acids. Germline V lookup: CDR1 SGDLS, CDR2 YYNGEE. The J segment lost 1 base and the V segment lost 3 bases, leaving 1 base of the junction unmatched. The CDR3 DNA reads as TGTGCCAGCAGCGCCAGGGGGTCTGGAAACACCATATATTTT. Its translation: CASSARGSGNTIYF.

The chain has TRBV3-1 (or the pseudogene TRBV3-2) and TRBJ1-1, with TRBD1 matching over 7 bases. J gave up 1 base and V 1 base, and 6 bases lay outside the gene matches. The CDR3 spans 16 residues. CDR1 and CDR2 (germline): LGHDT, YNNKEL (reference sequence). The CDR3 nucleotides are TGTGCCAGCAGCCAAGCCGACAGGGTGGAGAACACTGAAGCTTTCTTT. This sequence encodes CASSQADRVENTEAFF.

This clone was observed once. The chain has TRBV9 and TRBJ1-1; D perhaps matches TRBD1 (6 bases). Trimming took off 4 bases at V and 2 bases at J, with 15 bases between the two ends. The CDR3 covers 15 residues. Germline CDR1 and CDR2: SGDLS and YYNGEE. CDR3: CASSHVAGGNTEAFF. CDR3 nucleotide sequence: TGTGCCAGCAGCCACGTCGCGGGGGGCAACACTGAAGCTTTCTTT.

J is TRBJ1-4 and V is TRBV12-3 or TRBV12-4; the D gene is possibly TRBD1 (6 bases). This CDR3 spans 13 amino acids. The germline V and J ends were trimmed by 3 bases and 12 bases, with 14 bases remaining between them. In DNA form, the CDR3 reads TGTGCCAGCAGTTTTGGCGGGGAGGGGGAACTGTTTTTT. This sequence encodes CASSFGGEGELFF.

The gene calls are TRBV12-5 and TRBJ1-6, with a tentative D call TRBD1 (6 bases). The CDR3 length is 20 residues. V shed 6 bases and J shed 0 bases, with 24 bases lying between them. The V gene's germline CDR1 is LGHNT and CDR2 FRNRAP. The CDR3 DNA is TGTGCTAGTGGCGCAATCCACGAACCAGGGGTACCCTCCTATAATTCACCCCTCCACTTT. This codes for CASGAIHEPGVPSYNSPLHF.

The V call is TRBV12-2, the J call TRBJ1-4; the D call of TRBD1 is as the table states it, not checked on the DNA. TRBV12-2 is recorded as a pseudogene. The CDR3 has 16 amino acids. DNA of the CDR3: TGTGCAAGTCGCTTAGCGGCCGGGACAGGTAATGAAAAACTGTTTTTT. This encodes CASRLAAGTGNEKLFF.

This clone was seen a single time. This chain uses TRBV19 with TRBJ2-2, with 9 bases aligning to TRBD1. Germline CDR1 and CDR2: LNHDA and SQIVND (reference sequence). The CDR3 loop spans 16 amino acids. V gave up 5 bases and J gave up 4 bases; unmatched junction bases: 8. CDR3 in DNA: TGTGCCAGTAGTCGCGGCGGGACAGGGCGCACCGGGGAGCTGTTTTTT. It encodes CASSRGGTGRTGELFF.

CDR3 residues: CASSLRGDSGNTEAFF. The CDR3 DNA is TGCGCCAGCAGCCTTCGAGGGGACAGCGGGAACACTGAAGCTTTCTTT. The chain carries TRBV4-1 and TRBJ1-1, with TRBD1 identical over 7 bases. The trim removed 4 bases at V and 1 base at J, leaving 9 bases unmatched. Germline V gene lookup returns CDR1 MGHRA and CDR2 YSYEKL. CDR3 size: 16 residues.

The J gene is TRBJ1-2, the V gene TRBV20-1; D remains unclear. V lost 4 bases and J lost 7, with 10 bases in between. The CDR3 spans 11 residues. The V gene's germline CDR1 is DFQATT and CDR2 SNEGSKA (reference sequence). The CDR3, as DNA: TGCAGTGCTATGGAGGGAGGTGGCTACACCTTC. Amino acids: CSAMEGGGYTF.

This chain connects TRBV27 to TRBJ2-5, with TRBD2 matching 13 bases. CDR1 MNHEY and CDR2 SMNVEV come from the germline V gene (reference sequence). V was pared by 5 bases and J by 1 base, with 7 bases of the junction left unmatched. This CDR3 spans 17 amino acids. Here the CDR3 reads CASSELAGGLRQETQYF. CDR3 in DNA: TGTGCCAGCAGTGAACTAGCGGGGGGGTTACGCCAAGAGACCCAGTACTTC.